Listed below are T cell receptor beta chains from one sample, sequenced in a study of OX40 agonist ivuxolimab in advanced cancers. TCRdb keeps only in-frame clones here, not all; method: immunoSEQ multiplex PCR. The sample has roughly 61,000 clones, less than 90% seen once; the top ten hold 0.55%. Sequenced here: CD4+ or CD8+ T cells sorted from blood, sampled in a trial of the OX40 agonist ivuxolimab. The receptor set was obtained from an adult with an advanced solid tumor such as melanoma, head and neck, liver or kidney cancer. Both conserved end residues are trimmed from each CDR3. Each record gives: J gene, V gene, CDR3 protein.

>TRBJ1-1|TRBV29-1
SGGDRGTAF
>TRBJ2-7|TRBV14
ASSQGLAGGNRYEQY
>TRBJ1-2|TRBV19
ASSPAGTGDYGYT
>TRBJ2-4|TRBV5-4
ASSSNGRGGKNIQY
>TRBJ2-7|TRBV5-1
ASSLDGLRSYEQY
>TRBJ2-2|TRBV10-3
AISESTAPNTGELF
>TRBJ2-1|TRBV6-6
ASSQPGQGLNEQF
>TRBJ2-7|TRBV5-4
ASSWGLVNEQY
>TRBJ1-4|TRBV28
ASSSTYRDFGNEKLF
>TRBJ2-2|TRBV18
ASSPFFGTSGRERYTGELF
>TRBJ2-3|TRBV19
ASMGLASSTDTQY
>TRBJ2-6|TRBV7-2
ASSPNEGGAGANVLT
>TRBJ1-4|TRBV18
ASSPWSAGTPRGKLF
>TRBJ2-2|TRBV30
AWTTGGANTGELF
>TRBJ1-5|TRBV2
ASRRGGNQPQH
>TRBJ2-7|TRBV4-2
ASSPDRGGFEQY
>TRBJ1-2|TRBV6-1
ASRERNYGYT
>TRBJ2-1|TRBV7-2
ASSVYLAGGRGEQF
>TRBJ2-7|TRBV5-4
ASRGRHGYEQY
>TRBJ2-7|TRBV9
ASSVDPGGPAYEQY
>TRBJ1-6|TRBV19
ASSIDQRLGSPLH
>TRBJ2-7|TRBV9
ASSPRQGAYEQY
>TRBJ1-1|TRBV6-6
ASSSRGGDTEAF
>TRBJ2-2|TRBV27
ASTPRVTGELF
>TRBJ1-1|TRBV10-2
ASRQGLFTEAF
>TRBJ2-2|TRBV6-1
ASSSGTGLTGELF
>TRBJ2-3|TRBV5-1
ASSLRPSTDTQY